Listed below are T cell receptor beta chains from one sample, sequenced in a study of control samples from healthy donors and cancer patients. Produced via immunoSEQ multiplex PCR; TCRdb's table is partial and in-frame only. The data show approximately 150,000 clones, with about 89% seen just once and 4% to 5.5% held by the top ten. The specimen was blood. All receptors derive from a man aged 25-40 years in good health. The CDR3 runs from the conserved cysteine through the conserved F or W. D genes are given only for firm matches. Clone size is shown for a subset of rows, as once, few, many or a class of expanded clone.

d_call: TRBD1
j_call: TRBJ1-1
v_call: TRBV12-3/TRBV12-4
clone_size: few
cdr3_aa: CASSLSDRWEAFF
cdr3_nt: TGTGCCAGCAGTTTATCGGACAGGTGGGAAGCTTTCTTT

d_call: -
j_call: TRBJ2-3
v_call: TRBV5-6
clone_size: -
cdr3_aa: CASSPFSTGRSDTQYF
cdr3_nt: TGTGCCAGCAGCCCCTTTTCTACGGGAAGGTCAGATACGCAGTATTTT

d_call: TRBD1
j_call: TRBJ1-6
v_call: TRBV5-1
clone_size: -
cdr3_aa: CASSPRGGSDNSPLHF
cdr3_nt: TGCGCCAGCAGCCCCAGGGGGGGCAGTGATAATTCACCCCTCCACTTT

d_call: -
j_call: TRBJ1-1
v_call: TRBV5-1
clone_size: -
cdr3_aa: CASSLAPAENTEAFF
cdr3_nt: TGCGCCAGCAGCTTGGCTCCGGCAGAGAACACTGAAGCTTTCTTT

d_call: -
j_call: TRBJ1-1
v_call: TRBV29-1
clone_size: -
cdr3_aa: CSGLAGRTTEAFF
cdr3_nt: TGCAGCGGCCTGGCGGGGAGGACCACTGAAGCTTTCTTT

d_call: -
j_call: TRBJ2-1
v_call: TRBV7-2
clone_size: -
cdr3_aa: CASSLVPTGQFF
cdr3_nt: TGTGCCAGCAGCTTAGTTCCCACGGGGCAGTTCTTC

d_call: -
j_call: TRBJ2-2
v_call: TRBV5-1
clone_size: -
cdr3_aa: CASSITAGTGPAGELFF
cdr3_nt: TGCGCCAGCAGCATTACAGCAGGAACCGGCCCGGCCGGGGAGCTGTTTTTT

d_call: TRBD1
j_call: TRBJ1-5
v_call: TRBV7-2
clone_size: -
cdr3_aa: CASSLMGQGTGQPQHF
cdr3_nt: TGTGCCAGCAGCTTAATGGGACAGGGGACGGGTCAGCCCCAGCATTTT

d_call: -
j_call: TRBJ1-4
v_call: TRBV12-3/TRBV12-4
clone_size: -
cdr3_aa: CASSLGFSEKLFF
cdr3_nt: TGTGCCAGCAGTTTAGGTTTCAGTGAAAAACTGTTTTTT

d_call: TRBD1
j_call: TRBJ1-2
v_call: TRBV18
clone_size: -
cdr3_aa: CASSTDRVDGYTF
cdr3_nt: TGTGCCAGCTCTACGGACAGGGTTGATGGCTACACCTTC

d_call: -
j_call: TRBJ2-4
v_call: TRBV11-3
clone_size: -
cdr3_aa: CASSFWAGANIGNIQYF
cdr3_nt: TGTGCCAGCAGCTTTTGGGCGGGGGCGAATATAGGAAACATTCAGTACTTC